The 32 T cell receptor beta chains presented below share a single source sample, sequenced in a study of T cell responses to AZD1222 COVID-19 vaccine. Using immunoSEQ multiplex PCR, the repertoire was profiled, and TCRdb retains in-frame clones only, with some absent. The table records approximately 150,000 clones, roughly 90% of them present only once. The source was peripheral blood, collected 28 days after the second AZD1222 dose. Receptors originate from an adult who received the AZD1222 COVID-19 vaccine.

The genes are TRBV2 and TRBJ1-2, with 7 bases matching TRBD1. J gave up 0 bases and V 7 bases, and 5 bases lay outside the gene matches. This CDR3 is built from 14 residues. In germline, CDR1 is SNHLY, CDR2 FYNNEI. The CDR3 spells CASNRGLANYGYTF. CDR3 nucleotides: TGTGCCAGCAACAGGGGCCTAGCTAACTATGGCTACACCTTC.

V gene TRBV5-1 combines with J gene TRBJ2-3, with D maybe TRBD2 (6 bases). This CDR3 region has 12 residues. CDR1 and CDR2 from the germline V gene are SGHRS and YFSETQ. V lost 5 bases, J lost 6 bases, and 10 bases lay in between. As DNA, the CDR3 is TGCGCCAGCAGGCGGGAAGCGGATACGCAGTATTTT. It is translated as CASRREADTQYF.

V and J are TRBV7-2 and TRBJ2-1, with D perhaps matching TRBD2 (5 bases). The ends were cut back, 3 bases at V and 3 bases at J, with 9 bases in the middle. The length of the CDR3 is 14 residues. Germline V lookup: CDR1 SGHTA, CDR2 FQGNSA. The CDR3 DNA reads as TGTGCCAGCAGCTTTTTCCGGGACTACAATGAGCAGTTCTTC. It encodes CASSFFRDYNEQFF. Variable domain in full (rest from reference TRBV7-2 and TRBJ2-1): GAGVSQSPSNKVTEKGKDVELRCDPISGHTALYWYRQSLGQGLEFLIYFQGNSAPDKSGLPSDRFSAERTGGSVSTLTIQRTQQEDSAVYLCASSFFRDYNEQFFGPGTRLTVL.

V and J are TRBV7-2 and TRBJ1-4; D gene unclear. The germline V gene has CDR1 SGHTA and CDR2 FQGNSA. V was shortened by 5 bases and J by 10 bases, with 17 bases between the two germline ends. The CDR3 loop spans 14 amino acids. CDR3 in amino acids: CASSPLSRSRKLFF. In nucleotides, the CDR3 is TGTGCCAGCAGCCCCCTGAGTCGCTCCCGAAAACTGTTTTTT. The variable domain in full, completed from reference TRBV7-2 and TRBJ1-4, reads GAGVSQSPSNKVTEKGKDVELRCDPISGHTALYWYRQSLGQGLEFLIYFQGNSAPDKSGLPSDRFSAERTGGSVSTLTIQRTQQEDSAVYLCASSPLSRSRKLFFGSGTQLSVL.

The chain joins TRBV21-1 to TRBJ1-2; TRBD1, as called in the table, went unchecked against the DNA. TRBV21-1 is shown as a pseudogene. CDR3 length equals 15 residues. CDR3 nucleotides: TGTGCCAGCAGCAGTTTCCAGGACACCTTTTATGGCTACACCTTC. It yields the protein CASSSFQDTFYGYTF.

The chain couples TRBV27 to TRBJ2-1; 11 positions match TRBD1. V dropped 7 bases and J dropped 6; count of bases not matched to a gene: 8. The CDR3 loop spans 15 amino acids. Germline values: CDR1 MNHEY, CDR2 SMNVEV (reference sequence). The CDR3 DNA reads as TGTGCCAGCACAATAGGGACAGGGGGGGGCAATGAGCAGTTCTTC. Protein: CASTIGTGGGNEQFF.

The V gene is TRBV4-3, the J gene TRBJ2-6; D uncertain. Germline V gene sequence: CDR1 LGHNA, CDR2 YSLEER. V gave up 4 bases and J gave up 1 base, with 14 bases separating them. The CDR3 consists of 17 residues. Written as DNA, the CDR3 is TGCGCCAGCAGCCCCACCTGGCATTCATCTGGGGCCAACGTCCTGACTTTC. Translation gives CASSPTWHSSGANVLTF.

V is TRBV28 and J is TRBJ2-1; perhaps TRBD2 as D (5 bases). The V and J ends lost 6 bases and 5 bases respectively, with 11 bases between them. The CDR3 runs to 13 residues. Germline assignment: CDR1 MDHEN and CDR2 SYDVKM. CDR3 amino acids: CASSLPGNNEQFF. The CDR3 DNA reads TGTGCCAGCAGCCTACCCGGGAACAATGAGCAGTTCTTC.

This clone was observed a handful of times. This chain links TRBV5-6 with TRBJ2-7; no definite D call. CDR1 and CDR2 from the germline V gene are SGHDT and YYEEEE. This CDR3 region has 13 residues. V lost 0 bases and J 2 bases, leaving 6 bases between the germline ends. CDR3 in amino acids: CASSLETAYEQYF. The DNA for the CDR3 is TGTGCCAGCAGCTTGGAAACAGCCTACGAGCAGTACTTC.

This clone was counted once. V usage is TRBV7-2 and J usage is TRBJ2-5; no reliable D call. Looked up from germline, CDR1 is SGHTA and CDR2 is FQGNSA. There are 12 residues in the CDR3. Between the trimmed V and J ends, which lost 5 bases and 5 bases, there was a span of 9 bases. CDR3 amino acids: CASSTVGETQYF. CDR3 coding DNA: TGTGCCAGCAGCACCGTAGGGGAGACCCAGTACTTC.

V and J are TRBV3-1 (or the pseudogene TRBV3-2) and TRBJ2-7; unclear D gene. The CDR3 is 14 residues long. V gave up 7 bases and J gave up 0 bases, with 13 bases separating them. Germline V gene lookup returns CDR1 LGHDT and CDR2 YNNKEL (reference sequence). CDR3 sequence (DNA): TGTGCCAGCACCCGGACCTTGAGCTCCTACGAGCAGTACTTC. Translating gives CASTRTLSSYEQYF.

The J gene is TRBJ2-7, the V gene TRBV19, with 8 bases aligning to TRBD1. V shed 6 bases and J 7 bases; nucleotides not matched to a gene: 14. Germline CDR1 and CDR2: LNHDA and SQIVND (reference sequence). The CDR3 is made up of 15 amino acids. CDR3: CASSSRDRTRMEQYF. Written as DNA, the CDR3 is TGTGCCAGTAGCAGCCGGGACAGGACCCGAATGGAGCAGTACTTC.

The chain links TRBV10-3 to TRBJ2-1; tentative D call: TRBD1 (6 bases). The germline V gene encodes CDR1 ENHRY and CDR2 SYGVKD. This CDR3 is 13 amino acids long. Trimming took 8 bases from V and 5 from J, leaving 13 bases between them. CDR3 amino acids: CAIGTGRDNEQFF. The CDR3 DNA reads TGTGCCATCGGTACAGGGCGAGACAATGAGCAGTTCTTC.

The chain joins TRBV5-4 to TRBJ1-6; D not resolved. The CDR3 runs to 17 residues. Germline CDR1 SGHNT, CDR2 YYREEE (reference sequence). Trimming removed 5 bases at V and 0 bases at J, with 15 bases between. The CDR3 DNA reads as TGTGCCAGCAGGGAGACCTCGGGGAGCTCCTATAATTCACCCCTCCACTTT. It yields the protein CASRETSGSSYNSPLHF.

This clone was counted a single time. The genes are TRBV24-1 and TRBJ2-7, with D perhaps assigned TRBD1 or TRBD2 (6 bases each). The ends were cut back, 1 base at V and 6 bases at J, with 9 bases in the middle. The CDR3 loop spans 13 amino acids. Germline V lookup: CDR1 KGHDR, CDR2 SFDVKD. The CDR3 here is CATSDFGGIEQYF. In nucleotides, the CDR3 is TGTGCCACCAGTGATTTCGGGGGCATCGAGCAGTACTTC.

CDR3 DNA: TGTGCCAGCAGCCCTCCGAGGACAGGGGGCAACTATGGCTACACCTTC. This sequence encodes CASSPPRTGGNYGYTF. The chain carries TRBV7-9 and TRBJ1-2, with 11 bases fitting TRBD1. V shed 5 bases and J 2 bases; nucleotides not matched to a gene: 7. The CDR3 is 16 residues long. Germline loops: CDR1 SEHNR, CDR2 FQNEAQ (reference sequence).

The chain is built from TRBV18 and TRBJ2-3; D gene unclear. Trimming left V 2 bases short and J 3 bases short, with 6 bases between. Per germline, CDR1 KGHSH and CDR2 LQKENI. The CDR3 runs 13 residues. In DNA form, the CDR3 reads TGTGCCAGCTCACCAGAGAGTACAGATACGCAGTATTTT. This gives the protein CASSPESTDTQYF.

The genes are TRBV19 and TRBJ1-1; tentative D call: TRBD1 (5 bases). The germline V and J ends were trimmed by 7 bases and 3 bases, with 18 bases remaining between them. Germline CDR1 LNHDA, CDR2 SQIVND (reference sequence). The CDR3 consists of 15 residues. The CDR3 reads CASTYGAGIHTEAFF. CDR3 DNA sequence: TGTGCCAGTACCTATGGGGCAGGGATCCACACTGAAGCTTTCTTT.

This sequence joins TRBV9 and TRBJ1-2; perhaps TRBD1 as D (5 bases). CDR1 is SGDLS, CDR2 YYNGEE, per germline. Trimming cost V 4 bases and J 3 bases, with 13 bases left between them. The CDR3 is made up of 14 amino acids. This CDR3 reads CASSTLGDYYGYTF. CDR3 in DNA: TGTGCCAGCAGCACCCTAGGGGACTACTATGGCTACACCTTC.

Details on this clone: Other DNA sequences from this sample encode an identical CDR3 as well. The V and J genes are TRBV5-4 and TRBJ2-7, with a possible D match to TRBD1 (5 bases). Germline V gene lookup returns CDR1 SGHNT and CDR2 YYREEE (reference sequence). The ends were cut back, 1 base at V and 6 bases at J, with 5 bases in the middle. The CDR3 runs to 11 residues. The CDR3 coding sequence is TGTGCCAGCAGCTTGAGGGGCGAGCAGTACTTC. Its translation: CASSLRGEQYF.

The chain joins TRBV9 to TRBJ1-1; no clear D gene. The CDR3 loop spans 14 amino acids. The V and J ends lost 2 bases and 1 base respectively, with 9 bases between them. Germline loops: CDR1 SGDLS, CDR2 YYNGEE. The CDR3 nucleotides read TGTGCCAGCAGCGTCTTCGAAGGGAACACTGAAGCTTTCTTT. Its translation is CASSVFEGNTEAFF.

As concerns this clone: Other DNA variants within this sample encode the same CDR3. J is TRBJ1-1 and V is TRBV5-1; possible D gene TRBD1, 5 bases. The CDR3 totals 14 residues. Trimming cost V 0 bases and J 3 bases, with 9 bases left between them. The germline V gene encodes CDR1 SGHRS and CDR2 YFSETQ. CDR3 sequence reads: CASSLVPGDTEAFF. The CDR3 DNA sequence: TGCGCCAGCAGCTTGGTTCCGGGGGACACTGAAGCTTTCTTT.

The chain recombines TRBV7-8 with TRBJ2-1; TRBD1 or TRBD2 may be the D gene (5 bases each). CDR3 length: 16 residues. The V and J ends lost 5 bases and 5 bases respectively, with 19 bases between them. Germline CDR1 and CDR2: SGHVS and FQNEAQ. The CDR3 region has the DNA TGTGCCAGCAGCCGCCCCCTAGAGGGGATCGACAATGAGCAGTTCTTC. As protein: CASSRPLEGIDNEQFF. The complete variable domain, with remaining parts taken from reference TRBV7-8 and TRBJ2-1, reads GAGVSQSPRYKVAKRGQDVALRCDPISGHVSLFWYQQALGQGPEFLTYFQNEAQLDKSGLPSDRFFAERPEGSVSTLKIQRTQQEDSAVYLCASSRPLEGIDNEQFFGPGTRLTVL.

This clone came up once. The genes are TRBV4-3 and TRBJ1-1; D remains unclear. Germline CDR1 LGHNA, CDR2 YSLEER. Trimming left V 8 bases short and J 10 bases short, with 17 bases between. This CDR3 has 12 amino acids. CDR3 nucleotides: TGCGCCAGCTCAGGAGGTCCGAAGGGAGCTTTCTTT. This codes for CASSGGPKGAFF.

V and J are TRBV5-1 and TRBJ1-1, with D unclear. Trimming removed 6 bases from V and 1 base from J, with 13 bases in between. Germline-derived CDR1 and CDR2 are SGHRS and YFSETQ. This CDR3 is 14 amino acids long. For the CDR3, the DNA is TGCGCCAGCAACCCGGGGAACCCGAACACTGAAGCTTTCTTT. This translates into CASNPGNPNTEAFF.

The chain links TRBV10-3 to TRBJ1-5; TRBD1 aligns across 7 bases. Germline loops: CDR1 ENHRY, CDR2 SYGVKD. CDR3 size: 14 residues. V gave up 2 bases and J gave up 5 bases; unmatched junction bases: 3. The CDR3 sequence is CAISEDRVDQPQHF. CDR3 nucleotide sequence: TGTGCCATCAGTGAGGACAGGGTCGATCAGCCCCAGCATTTT.

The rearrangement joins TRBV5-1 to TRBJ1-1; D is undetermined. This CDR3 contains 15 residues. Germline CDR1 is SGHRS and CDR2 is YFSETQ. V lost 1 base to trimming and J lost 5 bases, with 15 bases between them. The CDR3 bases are TGCGCCAGCAGCTTGAAGGGATCAGAAGAGACTGAAGCTTTCTTT. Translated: CASSLKGSEETEAFF.

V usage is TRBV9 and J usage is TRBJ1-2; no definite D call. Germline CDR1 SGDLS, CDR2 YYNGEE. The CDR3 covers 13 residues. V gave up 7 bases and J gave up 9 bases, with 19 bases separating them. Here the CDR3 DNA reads TGTGCCAGCGACGAAAGCGCGCCCCTGCGCTACACCTTC. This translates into CASDESAPLRYTF.

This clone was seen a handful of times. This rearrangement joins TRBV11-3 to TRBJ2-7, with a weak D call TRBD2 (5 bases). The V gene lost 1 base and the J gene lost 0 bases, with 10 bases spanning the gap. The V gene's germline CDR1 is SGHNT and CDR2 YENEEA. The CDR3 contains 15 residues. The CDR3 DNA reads TGTGCCAGCAGCTTAGCTAGCTCGAGCTCCTACGAGCAGTACTTC. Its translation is CASSLASSSSYEQYF.

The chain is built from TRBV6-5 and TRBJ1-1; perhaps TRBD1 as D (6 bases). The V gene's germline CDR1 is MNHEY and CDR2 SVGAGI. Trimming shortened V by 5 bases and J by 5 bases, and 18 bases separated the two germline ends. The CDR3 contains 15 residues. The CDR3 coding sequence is TGTGCCAGCAGTATGGGGGGCGCGTTTCGAACTGAAGCTTTCTTT. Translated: CASSMGGAFRTEAFF.

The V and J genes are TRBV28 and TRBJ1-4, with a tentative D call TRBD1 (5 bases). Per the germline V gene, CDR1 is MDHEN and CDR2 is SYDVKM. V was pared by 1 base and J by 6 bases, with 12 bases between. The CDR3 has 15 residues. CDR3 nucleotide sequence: TGTGCCAGCAGTTTATTTCGGGGGGTGGATGAAAAACTGTTTTTT. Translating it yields CASSLFRGVDEKLFF.

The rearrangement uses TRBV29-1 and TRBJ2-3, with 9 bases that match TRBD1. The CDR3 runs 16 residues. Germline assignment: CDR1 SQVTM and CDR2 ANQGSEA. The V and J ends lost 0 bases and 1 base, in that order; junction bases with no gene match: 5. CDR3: CSVEELRTGGTDTQYF. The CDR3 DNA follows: TGCAGCGTTGAAGAACTGAGGACAGGGGGCACAGATACGCAGTATTTT.